Below are 17 T cell receptor beta chains sequenced from a single sample in a study of blood T cell repertoires in COVID-19. Produced via immunoSEQ multiplex PCR; TCRdb's table is partial and in-frame only. This table holds 220,000 or so clones, 80% to 85% found once. Specimen: peripheral blood. These receptors originate from a woman under 40 who had recovered from COVID-19.

The chain recombines TRBV30 with TRBJ1-3; TRBD1 matches 10 bases. The CDR3 covers 16 residues. The V and J ends lost 2 bases and 1 base, in that order; junction bases with no gene match: 5. Germline assignment: CDR1 GTSNPN and CDR2 SVGIG (reference sequence). The CDR3 nucleotides are TGTGCCTGGAGTCGACAGGGGGCATGGTCTGGAAACACCATATATTTT. Translated, it gives CAWSRQGAWSGNTIYF.

The table lists this clone with a few counts. The V call is TRBV6-6, the J call TRBJ2-3; D is unclear. CDR1 is MNHNY, CDR2 SVGAGI, per germline (reference sequence). This CDR3 is 12 amino acids long. V lost 8 bases and J lost 3, with 9 bases in between. Here the CDR3 DNA reads TGTGCCAGCTCTGAACGGACAGATACGCAGTATTTT. It is translated as CASSERTDTQYF.

The chain uses TRBV28 and TRBJ1-5; weak D call: TRBD1 (5 bases). The CDR3 sequence is 15 residues long. Germline V gene sequence: CDR1 MDHEN, CDR2 SYDVKM. V was clipped by 10 bases and J by 0 bases, with 16 bases between them. CDR3 coding DNA: TGTGCCATTAAGGCGGGACTCTATAGCAATCAGCCCCAGCATTTT. Translated: CAIKAGLYSNQPQHF.

The rearrangement uses TRBV18 and TRBJ2-7, with 9 bases aligning to TRBD1. CDR3 length: 15 amino acids. Trimming removed 8 bases from V and 7 bases from J; junction bases left unmatched: 15. Germline assignment: CDR1 KGHSH and CDR2 LQKENI. The CDR3: CASTPGLQGAGEQYF. The CDR3 coding sequence is TGTGCCAGCACTCCCGGTCTACAGGGGGCAGGAGAGCAGTACTTC.

This chain uses TRBV7-3 with TRBJ2-3; TRBD2 is a possible D gene (5 bases). Germline CDR1 SGHTA, CDR2 FQGTGA. This CDR3 spans 13 amino acids. V dropped 5 bases and J dropped 0 bases, with 6 bases sitting between them. Written as DNA, the CDR3 is TGTGCCAGCAGCCGCGGGAGCACAGATACGCAGTATTTT. Amino acids: CASSRGSTDTQYF.

This clone has just a few counts. The chain has TRBV29-1 and TRBJ2-7; 11 nucleotides align to TRBD1. The V gene's germline CDR1 is SQVTM and CDR2 ANQGSEA. Trimming cost V 7 bases and J 5 bases; bases outside gene matches: 7. The CDR3 covers 13 residues. Here the CDR3 reads CSAGTGGEDEQYF. DNA of the CDR3: TGCAGCGCTGGGACAGGGGGGGAAGACGAGCAGTACTTC.

The table lists this clone with a count of one. The CDR3 sequence is CASSSLGGTAFF. In DNA form, the CDR3 reads TGTGCCAGCAGTTCCCTCGGGGGAACGGCTTTCTTT. The V call is TRBV27, the J call TRBJ1-1; maybe TRBD1 (5 bases). The CDR3 runs to 12 residues. The germline V gene has CDR1 MNHEY and CDR2 SMNVEV (reference sequence). The V gene lost 4 bases and the J gene lost 11 bases, with 14 bases spanning the gap.

This clone has ten or more counts. The rearrangement joins TRBV5-6 to TRBJ2-7, with a possible D match to TRBD2 (5 bases). This CDR3 spans 15 amino acids. Germline V gene data show CDR1 as SGHDT and CDR2 as YYEEEE. V was clipped by 3 bases and J by 2 bases, with 15 bases between them. The DNA for the CDR3 is TGTGCCAGCAGCTCGTACCCGGGGTCCCCCTACGAGCAGTACTTC. Protein product: CASSSYPGSPYEQYF.

The V gene is TRBV27, the J gene TRBJ1-6; D gene ambiguous. The CDR3 extends over 19 amino acids. V lost 4 bases to trimming and J lost 0 bases, with 19 bases between them. In germline, CDR1 is MNHEY, CDR2 SMNVEV (reference sequence). The CDR3 region is CASSSPSGRRSSYNSPLHF. The DNA of the CDR3 is TGTGCCAGCAGTTCACCGTCCGGGAGAAGAAGCTCCTATAATTCACCCCTCCACTTT.

The chain has TRBV5-1 and TRBJ1-2; 7 bases fit TRBD1. The CDR3 totals 14 residues. Germline CDR1 reads SGHRS; CDR2 reads YFSETQ. V trimming: 4 bases; J trimming: 0 bases; junction bases outside the gene matches: 3. CDR3 sequence (DNA): TGCGCCAGCAGCCGGGACAGAGCTAACTATGGCTACACCTTC. This translates into CASSRDRANYGYTF.

V gene TRBV19 combines with J gene TRBJ2-7; D is unclear. The V gene's germline CDR1 is LNHDA and CDR2 SQIVND (reference sequence). The length of the CDR3 is 13 residues. V was trimmed by 4 bases and J by 2 bases, leaving 9 bases between them. The CDR3 region is CASSSGLTYEQYF. CDR3 coding DNA: TGTGCCAGTAGTAGCGGTCTAACCTACGAGCAGTACTTC.

The chain couples TRBV19 to TRBJ1-5, with 8 bases aligning to TRBD1. V was pared by 8 bases and J by 7 bases, with 7 bases of the junction left unmatched. The CDR3 has 13 amino acids. In germline, CDR1 is LNHDA, CDR2 SQIVND (reference sequence). The CDR3 here is CASAGQEDQPQHF. In nucleotides, the CDR3 is TGTGCCAGTGCGGGACAGGAGGACCAGCCCCAGCATTTT.

This chain joins TRBV25-1 and TRBJ2-5, with D maybe TRBD2 (7 bases). The V gene's germline CDR1 is MGHDK and CDR2 SYGVNS. Trimming removed 3 bases at V and 5 bases at J, with 22 bases between. The CDR3 covers 17 residues. The CDR3, as DNA: TGTGCCAGCAGTGATTTGGGAGGGGGGTACTACTGGGAGACCCAGTACTTC. Translated: CASSDLGGGYYWETQYF.

As to this clone: A much bigger clone sits one base away, suggesting this may be a read error. This chain joins TRBV30 and TRBJ2-7; D ambiguous. The ends were cut back, 0 bases at V and 4 bases at J, with 4 bases in the middle. Looked up from germline, CDR1 is GTSNPN and CDR2 is SVGIG (reference sequence). The CDR3 loop spans 11 amino acids. CDR3 DNA sequence: TGTGCCTGGAGTGTCGGGTACGAGCAGTACTTC. Its protein product is CAWSVGYEQYF.

The V call is TRBV5-4, the J call TRBJ2-7; TRBD2 matches at 7 bases. The CDR3 has 16 amino acids. Germline assignment: CDR1 SGHNT and CDR2 YYREEE (reference sequence). The V segment lost 4 bases and the J segment 2 bases; nucleotides outside the gene matches: 12. CDR3 bases: TGTGCCAGCAGCCGTCTAGATAGCGGGCGTACCTACGAGCAGTACTTC. This encodes CASSRLDSGRTYEQYF.

CDR3 sequence: CASSPESRGGDGYTF. In DNA form, the CDR3 reads TGCGCCAGCAGCCCCGAGAGCCGGGGAGGGGATGGCTACACCTTC. This chain joins TRBV5-1 and TRBJ1-2, with TRBD1 as a possible D gene (5 bases). Trimming cost V 4 bases and J 6 bases, with 19 bases left between them. Per the germline V gene, CDR1 is SGHRS and CDR2 is YFSETQ. The CDR3 spans 15 residues.

In its sample, this clone was seen once. The V gene is TRBV7-3, the J gene TRBJ2-3; no firm D call. Germline lookup yields CDR1 SGHTA and CDR2 FQGTGA. V was cut by 1 base and J by 4 bases, with 9 bases left in between. The CDR3 runs to 14 residues. In nucleotides, the CDR3 is TGTGCCAGCAGCTTAAACTTATCCCCAGATACGCAGTATTTT. Translating gives CASSLNLSPDTQYF.